The clone carrying this T cell receptor (beta chain) was detected only a few times. This entry is derived from a study of CD4 and CD8 cells across lung adenocarcinoma regions. From the PCR reads, TCRdb called clonotypes with MiXCR, one entry per CDR3 protein. The sample records around 5,500 distinct CDR3 sequences, 45% to 50% being singletons. The patients had localized lung adenocarcinoma, a non-small cell subtype. The V gene lost 2 bases and the J gene lost 2 bases, with 7 bases spanning the gap. Germline V lookup: CDR1 MNHEY, CDR2 SVGAGI. CDR3 size: 13 residues. Sequenced material: CD4+ T cells from the margin of a lung tumor. The gene calls are TRBV6-5 and TRBJ2-7; D uncertain. The clonotype was recovered from a male donor with lung adenocarcinoma. The CD4 and CD8 labels of this study may be unreliable. CDR3 sequence: CASSYGLTYEQYF. CDR3 coding DNA: TGTGCCAGCAGTTACGGCTTGACCTACGAGCAGTACTTC.